Shown below are 4 T cell receptor beta chains from a single sample sequenced in a study of cytomegalovirus exposure and HLA in healthy donors. The protocol was immunoSEQ multiplex PCR, while the TCRdb copy is restricted to in-frame clones and leaves out a portion. The sample contains about 110,000 clones, approximately 85% of which appear only once. Specimen: PBMCs. These receptors were taken from a woman between 18 and 30 years old in good health and CMV-seronegative.

The chain recombines TRBV28 with TRBJ2-3, with D uncertain. The germline CDR1 and CDR2 sequences are MDHEN and SYDVKM. The CDR3 contains 14 residues. The ends were cut back, 5 bases at V and 2 bases at J, with 11 bases in the middle. CDR3 sequence: CASSTRHSTDTQYF. DNA for the CDR3: TGTGCCAGCAGTACCAGACACTCCACAGATACGCAGTATTTT.

The chain joins TRBV6-1 to TRBJ1-5; the match to TRBD1 covers 7 bases. The CDR3 spans 17 residues. V trimming: 1 base; J trimming: 0 bases; junction bases outside the gene matches: 6. CDR1 is MNHNS, CDR2 SASEGT, per germline. DNA for the CDR3: TGTGCCAGCAGTGAAGAGAGGACAGGAAATAGCAATCAGCCCCAGCATTTT. Protein sequence: CASSEERTGNSNQPQHF.

This clone occurred a few times. V gene TRBV27 combines with J gene TRBJ1-2; no clear D gene. The V and J ends lost 11 bases and 3 bases respectively, with 16 bases between them. Per germline, CDR1 MNHEY and CDR2 SMNVEV (reference sequence). The CDR3 runs to 13 residues. The CDR3: CASRGAGYYGYTF. For the CDR3, the DNA is TGTGCCTCCCGGGGAGCCGGGTACTATGGCTACACCTTC.

The V call is TRBV27, the J call TRBJ1-1; no definite D call. V was pared by 6 bases and J by 4 bases, with 12 bases between. The CDR3 runs 13 residues. Germline loops: CDR1 MNHEY, CDR2 SMNVEV (reference sequence). For the CDR3, the DNA is TGTGCCAGCAGGCTATCTTTCGTCACTGAAGCTTTCTTT. It is translated as CASRLSFVTEAFF.